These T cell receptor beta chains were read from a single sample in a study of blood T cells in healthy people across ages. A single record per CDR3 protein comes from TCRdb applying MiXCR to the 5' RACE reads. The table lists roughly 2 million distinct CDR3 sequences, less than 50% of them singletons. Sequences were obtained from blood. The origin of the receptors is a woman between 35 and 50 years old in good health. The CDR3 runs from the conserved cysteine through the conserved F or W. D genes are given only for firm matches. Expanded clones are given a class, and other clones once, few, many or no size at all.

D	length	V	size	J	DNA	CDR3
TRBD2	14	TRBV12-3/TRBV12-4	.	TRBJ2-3	TGTGCCAGCAGTTTGAGCGGGAGGGTCGATACGCAGTATTTT	CASSLSGRVDTQYF
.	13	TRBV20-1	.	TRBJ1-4	TGCAGTGCTATGAAGGGTGTCCGTGAAAAACTGTTTTTT	CSAMKGVREKLFF
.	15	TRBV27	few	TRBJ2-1	TGTGCCAGCAGTACCTACAGGAACTCCTACAATGAGCAGTTCTTC	CASSTYRNSYNEQFF
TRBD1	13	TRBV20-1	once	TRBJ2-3	TGCAGTGCCGGCCGATTGAGGGGGCTTACGCAGTATTTT	CSAGRLRGLTQYF
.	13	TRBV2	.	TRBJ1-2	TGTGCCAGCAGTGAAGCGCGAGGAACTGGCTACACCTTC	CASSEARGTGYTF
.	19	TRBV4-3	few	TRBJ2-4	TGCGCCAGCAGCCAAGAGATTGCTGGAAGGCAGCTAGCCAAAAACATTCAGTACTTC	CASSQEIAGRQLAKNIQYF
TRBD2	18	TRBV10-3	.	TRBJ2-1	TGTGCCATCAGGGATCTAGCGGGGGACTCCCGACTTTACAATGAGCAGTTCTTC	CAIRDLAGDSRLYNEQFF
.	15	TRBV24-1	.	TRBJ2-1	TGTGCCACCAGTGATTTGCAGAGTGGAGACAATGAGCAGTTCTTC	CATSDLQSGDNEQFF
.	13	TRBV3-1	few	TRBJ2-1	TGTGCCAGCAGCCAAGATACGGAGAATGAGCAGTTCTTC	CASSQDTENEQFF
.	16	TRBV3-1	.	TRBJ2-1	TGTGCCAGCAGCCAAGATCCCCTAGCGACATACAATGAGCAGTTCTTC	CASSQDPLATYNEQFF
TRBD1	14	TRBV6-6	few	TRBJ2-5	TGTGCCAGCGCCAGGGACAGGGGGCGAGAGACCCAGTACTTC	CASARDRGRETQYF
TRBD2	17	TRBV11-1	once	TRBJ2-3	TGTGCCAGCAGCTTAAGGGGGACGAGCGGGGGAAGAGGTACGCAGTATTTT	CASSLRGTSGGRGTQYF
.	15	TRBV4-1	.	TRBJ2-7	TGCGCCAGCAGCCTCACAGGGACGCCCTACAATGAGCAGTACTTC	CASSLTGTPYNEQYF
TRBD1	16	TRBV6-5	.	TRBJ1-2	TGTGCCAGCAGTTACATCGGGACAGGGTTGAACTATGGCTACACCTTC	CASSYIGTGLNYGYTF
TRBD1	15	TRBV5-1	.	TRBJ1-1	TGCGCCAGCAGCTTGGAGAGGGGGCCGACCACTGAAGCTTTCTTT	CASSLERGPTTEAFF
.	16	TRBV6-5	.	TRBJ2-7	TGTGCCAGCAGTCCTTATCTGGGGGGGCCCTCCTACGAGCAGTACTTC	CASSPYLGGPSYEQYF
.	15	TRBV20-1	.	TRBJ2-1	TGCAGTGCTCCCCCTGGCAGGTTGACATCCAATGAGCAGTTCTTC	CSAPPGRLTSNEQFF
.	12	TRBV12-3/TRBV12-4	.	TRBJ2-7	TGTGCCAGCAGTTTATGGCCTAACGAGCAGTACTTC	CASSLWPNEQYF
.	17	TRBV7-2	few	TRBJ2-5	TGTGCCAGCAGCTTAGAATCGAGGGGAGGGGGGCAAGAGACCCAGTACTTC	CASSLESRGGGQETQYF
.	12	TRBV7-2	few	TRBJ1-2	TGTGCCAGCACCTCCGAGCCCTATGGCTACACCTTC	CASTSEPYGYTF
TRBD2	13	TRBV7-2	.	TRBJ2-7	TGTGCCAGCAGCCTTGCCGGGACTAGGGAGCAGTACTTC	CASSLAGTREQYF
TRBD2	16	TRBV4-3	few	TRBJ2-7	TGCGCCAGCAGCCAAGGTACACTAGCGTCAACCTACGAGCAGTACTTC	CASSQGTLASTYEQYF
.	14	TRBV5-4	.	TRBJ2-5	TGTGCCAGCCGAAGCGCAAAAACCCAAGAGACCCAGTACTTC	CASRSAKTQETQYF
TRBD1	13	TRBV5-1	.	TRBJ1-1	TGCGCCAGCCGGACAGGGATGAACACTGAAGCTTTCTTT	CASRTGMNTEAFF
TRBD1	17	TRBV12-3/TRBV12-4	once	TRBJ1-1	TGTGCCAGCAGCTCCCAGGACAGGGTGCTTGGGAACACTGAAGCTTTCTTT	CASSSQDRVLGNTEAFF
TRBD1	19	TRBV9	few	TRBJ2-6	TGTGCCAGCAGCGGGGGGTTGAGGGGGCTAGGCTCTGGGGCCAACGTCCTGACTTTC	CASSGGLRGLGSGANVLTF